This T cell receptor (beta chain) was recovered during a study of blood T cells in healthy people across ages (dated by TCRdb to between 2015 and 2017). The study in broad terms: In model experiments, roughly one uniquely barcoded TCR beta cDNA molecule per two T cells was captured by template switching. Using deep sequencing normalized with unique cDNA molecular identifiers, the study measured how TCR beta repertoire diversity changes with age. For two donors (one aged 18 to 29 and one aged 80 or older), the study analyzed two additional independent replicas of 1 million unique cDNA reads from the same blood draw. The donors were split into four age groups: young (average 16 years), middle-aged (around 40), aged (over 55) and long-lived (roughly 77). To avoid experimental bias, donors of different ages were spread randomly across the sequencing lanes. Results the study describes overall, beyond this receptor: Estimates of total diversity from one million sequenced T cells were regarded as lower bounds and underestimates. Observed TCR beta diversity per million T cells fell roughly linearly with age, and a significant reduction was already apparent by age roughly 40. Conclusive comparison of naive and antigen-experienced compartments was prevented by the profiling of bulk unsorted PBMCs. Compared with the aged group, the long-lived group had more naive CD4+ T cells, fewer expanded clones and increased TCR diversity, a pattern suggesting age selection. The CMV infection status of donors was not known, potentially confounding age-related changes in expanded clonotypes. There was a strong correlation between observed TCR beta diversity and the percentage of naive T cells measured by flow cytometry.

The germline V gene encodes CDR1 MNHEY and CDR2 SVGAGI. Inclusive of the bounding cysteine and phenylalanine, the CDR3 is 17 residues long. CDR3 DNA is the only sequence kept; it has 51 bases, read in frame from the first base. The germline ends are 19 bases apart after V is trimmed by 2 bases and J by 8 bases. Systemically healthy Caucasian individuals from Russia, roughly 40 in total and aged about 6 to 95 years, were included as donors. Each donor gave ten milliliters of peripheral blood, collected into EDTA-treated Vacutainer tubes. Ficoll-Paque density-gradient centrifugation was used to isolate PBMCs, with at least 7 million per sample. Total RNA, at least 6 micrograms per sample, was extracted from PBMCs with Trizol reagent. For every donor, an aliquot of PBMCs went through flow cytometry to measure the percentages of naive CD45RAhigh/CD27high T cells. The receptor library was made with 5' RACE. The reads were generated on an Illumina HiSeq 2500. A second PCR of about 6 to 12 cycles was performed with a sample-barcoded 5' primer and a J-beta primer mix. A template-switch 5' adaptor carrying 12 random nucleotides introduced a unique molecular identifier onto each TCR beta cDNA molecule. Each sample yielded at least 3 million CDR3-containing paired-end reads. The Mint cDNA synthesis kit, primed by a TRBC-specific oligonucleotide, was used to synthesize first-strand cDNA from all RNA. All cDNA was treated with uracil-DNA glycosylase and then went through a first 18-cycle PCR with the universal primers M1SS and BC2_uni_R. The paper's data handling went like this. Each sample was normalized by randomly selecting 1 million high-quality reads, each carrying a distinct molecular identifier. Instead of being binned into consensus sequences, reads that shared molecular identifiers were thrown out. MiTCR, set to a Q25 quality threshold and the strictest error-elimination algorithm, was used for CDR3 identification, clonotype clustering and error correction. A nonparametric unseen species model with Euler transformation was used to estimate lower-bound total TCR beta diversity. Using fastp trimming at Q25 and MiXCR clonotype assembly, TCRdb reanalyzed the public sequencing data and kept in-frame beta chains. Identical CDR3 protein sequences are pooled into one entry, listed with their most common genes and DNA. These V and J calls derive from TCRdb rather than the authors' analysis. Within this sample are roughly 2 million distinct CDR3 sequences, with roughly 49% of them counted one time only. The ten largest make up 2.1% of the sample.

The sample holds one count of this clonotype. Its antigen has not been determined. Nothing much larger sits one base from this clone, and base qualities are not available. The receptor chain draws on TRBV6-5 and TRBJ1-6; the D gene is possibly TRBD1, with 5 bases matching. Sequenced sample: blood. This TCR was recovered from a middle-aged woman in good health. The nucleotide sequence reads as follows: TGTGCCAGCAGTTACATACAAGGGGTTAGTAGAGATTCACCCCTCCACTTT. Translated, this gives CASSYIQGVSRDSPLHF.